This TCR beta chain was sequenced for a study of T cells in Graves' hyperthyroidism and ophthalmopathy. Study-wide points: Progression to ophthalmopathy was predicted a median of about 6.6 months early. Ophthalmopathy cases were set apart from stable hyperthyroidism by a 13 V-J model.

The length of the CDR3 is 15 residues. Per germline, CDR1 SNHLY and CDR2 FYNNEI. The V and J ends lost 7 bases and 2 bases, in that order; junction bases with no gene match: 8. What was amplified from RNA transcripts were TCR beta CDR3 regions. Carried out on the TCR CDR3, a first-round RT-PCR used the HTBI primer set. TCRdb analysed the multiplex PCR reads with MiXCR anew, one entry per CDR3 protein. The sample consists of around 580,000 distinct CDR3 sequences, over 15% of them appearing once. If no ophthalmopathy progression occurred within 18 months, Graves' hyperthyroidism was stable. Around 10 ml fresh peripheral blood yielded the PBMCs. This clonotype was recorded many times. The antigen remains undetermined.

The sequenced material came from blood. The rearrangement joins TRBV2 to TRBJ2-1; 7 bases line up with TRBD1. The source of this sequence is a woman aged 18-29 years with Graves' hyperthyroidism. The CDR3 is CASTPTGSPYNEQFF. Written as DNA, the CDR3 is TGTGCCAGCACCCCGACAGGGAGCCCCTACAATGAGCAGTTCTTC.